This entry concerns a single T cell receptor beta chain. The antigen is not known. Method: immunoSEQ multiplex PCR; TCRdb's copy keeps in-frame clones and lacks some. The sample has about 400,000 clones, roughly 90% seen once. These data come from a study of cytomegalovirus exposure and HLA in healthy donors. Study-level points and caveats: Altogether, 164 TCR beta chains were recorded as cytomegalovirus-associated.

The validation cohort, a group of roughly 120 subjects, included the donors and was separate from the roughly 670-subject first cohort. CDR3 size: 17 residues. V lost 0 bases and J 0 bases, leaving 12 bases between the germline ends. CDR1 is SGHVS, CDR2 FQNEAQ, per germline. The sample taken for sequencing was PBMCs. This receptor was taken from a woman younger than 35 in good health and CMV-seronegative. The chain carries TRBV7-8 and TRBJ1-5; D remains ambiguous. The CDR3 protein is CASSLAIQSSSNQPQHF. The CDR3 coding sequence is TGTGCCAGCAGCTTAGCGATACAGTCAAGTAGCAATCAGCCCCAGCATTTT.